A selection of T cell receptor beta chains follows, all from one sample in a study of blood T cell repertoires in COVID-19. Some clones are missing from TCRdb's copy, which holds only in-frame ones; the method was immunoSEQ multiplex PCR. The sample yields 190,000 or so clones, roughly 90% seen once. Sequencing was performed on peripheral blood. All receptors derive from a man aged 35-49 years with acute or convalescent COVID-19. The CDR3 runs from the conserved cysteine through the conserved F or W. The D gene is left open where the match is weak. Rows may omit the clone size; those that give it use once, few, many or a size class.

V gene	clone size	J gene	D gene	CDR3 DNA	CDR3 protein
TRBV27	-	TRBJ1-2	-	TGTGCCAGCAGTTTGGCCGGGGACTATGGCTACACCTTC	CASSLAGDYGYTF
TRBV3-1/TRBV3-2	-	TRBJ2-3	-	TGTGCCAGCAGCTCAGGACTGACAGATACGCAGTATTTT	CASSSGLTDTQYF
TRBV19	once	TRBJ1-1	-	TGTGCCAGTAGTATACTTGGCCCCAGGCTGGGCACTGAAGCTTTCTTT	CASSILGPRLGTEAFF
TRBV7-2	-	TRBJ2-7	TRBD2	TGTGCCAGCAGCCCGACGGTCGGCGGGGGAGAAATCTACGAGCAGTACTTC	CASSPTVGGGEIYEQYF
TRBV28	-	TRBJ1-4	-	TGTGCCAGCAAAGGGGATAATGAAAAACTGTTTTTT	CASKGDNEKLFF
TRBV9	-	TRBJ2-3	TRBD1	TGTGCCAGCAGCGTAGCCGCCCAGGGGGCGCTTAGCACAGATACGCAGTATTTT	CASSVAAQGALSTDTQYF
TRBV5-6	-	TRBJ2-7	-	TGTGCCAGCAGCTTGTGGCAGAGGATTCTAACCTACGAGCAGTACTTC	CASSLWQRILTYEQYF
TRBV24-1	-	TRBJ2-2	TRBD2	TGTGCCACCTTGAGCGGGGGTTCGAACACCGGGGAGCTGTTTTTT	CATLSGGSNTGELFF
TRBV6-4	-	TRBJ1-6	-	TGTGCCAGCAGTGAACGCCCCGTGGAAGGGGCACCCCTCCACTTT	CASSERPVEGAPLHF
TRBV9	-	TRBJ2-7	TRBD1	TGTGCCAGCAGCGGGGGACCAGGGGGCGCCGGGGAGCAGTACTTC	CASSGGPGGAGEQYF
TRBV3-1/TRBV3-2	-	TRBJ2-3	-	TGTGCCAGCAGCCCTAGCGACGCGGCGGGGACCCTCACAGATACGCAGTATTTT	CASSPSDAAGTLTDTQYF
TRBV5-1	-	TRBJ2-5	-	TGCGCCAGCAGCTTGGACCAAGGGGGTAAAAAGACCCAGTACTTC	CASSLDQGGKKTQYF
TRBV5-1	-	TRBJ2-3	TRBD2	TGCGCCAGCAGCTTCGATCTGACTAGCGGGGAGGCCACAGATACGCAGTATTTT	CASSFDLTSGEATDTQYF
TRBV13	-	TRBJ2-3	TRBD2	TGTGCCAGCAGCTTAGGACTAGCGGGATCAGATACGCAGTATTTT	CASSLGLAGSDTQYF
TRBV11-2	-	TRBJ2-3	TRBD1	TGTGCCAGCAGCTTAGACAGGGGGCGGGCAGATACGCAGTATTTT	CASSLDRGRADTQYF
TRBV9	-	TRBJ2-1	TRBD1	TGTGCCAGCAGCGTAACGACAGGGGGCAATGAGCAGTTCTTC	CASSVTTGGNEQFF
TRBV2	-	TRBJ2-1	TRBD1	TGTGCCAGCAGTGCGGACAGGGTGGGCTACAATGAGCAGTTCTTC	CASSADRVGYNEQFF
TRBV5-6	-	TRBJ1-2	TRBD1	TGTGCCAGCAGCTTACAGGGGGCGGGCTATGGCTACACCTTC	CASSLQGAGYGYTF
TRBV5-8	-	TRBJ1-1	-	TGTGCCAGCAGCTTGAGGGGGTGGGCTGAAGCTTTCTTT	CASSLRGWAEAFF
TRBV20-1	-	TRBJ2-5	-	TGCAGTGCTAGTAACAGGGCCCAAGAGACCCAGTACTTC	CSASNRAQETQYF
TRBV2	-	TRBJ1-5	-	TGTGCCAGCAGTGACCCTAACAGGATAAGCAATCAGCCCCAGCATTTT	CASSDPNRISNQPQHF
TRBV19	-	TRBJ1-5	-	TGTGCCAGTAGTATAGGTACAGGGAGCAATCAGCCCCAGCATTTT	CASSIGTGSNQPQHF
TRBV6-5	-	TRBJ1-5	-	TGTGCCAGCAGTTACTCGTATTTCTCGTCCGATCAGCCCCAGCATTTT	CASSYSYFSSDQPQHF
TRBV19	once	TRBJ2-3	TRBD2	TGTGCCAGTAGAACTAGCGCCAGCACAGATACGCAGTATTTT	CASRTSASTDTQYF
TRBV5-1	-	TRBJ2-7	-	TGCGCCAGCAGCCCCGCTCATACAGGGACCTACGAGCAGTACTTC	CASSPAHTGTYEQYF
TRBV5-4	-	TRBJ1-6	-	TGTGCCAGCAGCCAGGACCCCAGCAGGGAGGGGAATTCACCCCTCCACTTT	CASSQDPSREGNSPLHF
TRBV6-5	-	TRBJ1-2	TRBD1	TGTGCCAGCAGCCGGCAGGGGGCCTTCGATGGCTACACCTTC	CASSRQGAFDGYTF
TRBV5-4	-	TRBJ2-1	TRBD2	TGTGCCAGCAGCTTGTGGGCTAGCGGAAACAATGAGCAGTTCTTC	CASSLWASGNNEQFF
TRBV5-4	-	TRBJ1-2	TRBD1	TGTGCCAGCAGCTTGGGAGACAGGGGGCATGTCTATGGCTACACCTTC	CASSLGDRGHVYGYTF
TRBV27	-	TRBJ1-6	TRBD1	TGTGCCAGCAGTTTCAGGACAGGTCTCTATAATTCACCCCTCCACTTT	CASSFRTGLYNSPLHF
TRBV2	-	TRBJ1-4	TRBD1	TGTGCCAGCAGTGTGGGAAGGGGGCTCGAAAAACTGTTTTTT	CASSVGRGLEKLFF
TRBV28	-	TRBJ1-5	TRBD1	TGTGCCAGCAGTTCTAAGGACAGGGCAGTGTCGAGCAATCAGCCCCAGCATTTT	CASSSKDRAVSSNQPQHF
TRBV7-9	-	TRBJ1-5	-	TGTGCCAGCAGCCCAACTCGCGGCAATCAGCCCCAGCATTTT	CASSPTRGNQPQHF
TRBV28	-	TRBJ2-3	TRBD2	TGTGCCAGCAGTTATATCCGGGGGGGCACAGATACGCAGTATTTT	CASSYIRGGTDTQYF
TRBV27	once	TRBJ2-5	-	TGTGCCAGCAGGCGGATTAGCGGCCAAGAGACCCAGTACTTC	CASRRISGQETQYF
TRBV7-2	-	TRBJ1-2	TRBD1	TGTGCCAGCAGCCCGGACAGGGTTGAGAGCTATGGCTACACCTTC	CASSPDRVESYGYTF
TRBV7-9	-	TRBJ1-1	-	TGTGCCAGCAGCCTGCAGGCCGGGGAGACTGAAGCTTTCTTT	CASSLQAGETEAFF
TRBV11-3	-	TRBJ2-2	TRBD1	TGTGCCAGCAGCTTAGCGGGGACAGGGGTCGCCGGGGAGCTGTTTTTT	CASSLAGTGVAGELFF
TRBV5-8	-	TRBJ2-5	TRBD1	TGTGCCAGCAGCTTGGGACAGGGTTTCGGAGAGACCCAGTACTTC	CASSLGQGFGETQYF
TRBV29-1	-	TRBJ1-1	TRBD1	TGCAGCGTCCCAAGGGGACAGCTGAACACTGAAGCTTTCTTT	CSVPRGQLNTEAFF
TRBV7-3	-	TRBJ2-2	-	TGTGCCAGCAGCTCCGTCTCCGGGGACGGGGAGCTGTTTTTT	CASSSVSGDGELFF
TRBV5-6	-	TRBJ2-2	TRBD1	TGTGCCAGCACCTTGGGACAGGGGTACACCGGGGAGCTGTTTTTT	CASTLGQGYTGELFF
TRBV6-5	-	TRBJ2-3	-	TGTGCCAGCAGGGTGACTACCACAGATACGCAGTATTTT	CASRVTTTDTQYF
TRBV2	-	TRBJ2-3	-	TGTGCGAGTTCGGGAACCTATAGCACAGATACGCAGTATTTT	CASSGTYSTDTQYF
TRBV11-2	-	TRBJ2-5	-	TGTGCCAGCAGCGTCCTCGAGGGATCAGGAGAGACCCAGTACTTC	CASSVLEGSGETQYF
TRBV9	once	TRBJ1-4	-	TGTGCCAGCAGCGGGGGGCTCAACTCCGGGTATGAAAAACTGTTTTTT	CASSGGLNSGYEKLFF
TRBV2	-	TRBJ1-6	TRBD1	TGTGCCAGCAAGTATGAGACAGGGGGCAGTTCACCCCTCCACTTT	CASKYETGGSSPLHF
TRBV5-4	-	TRBJ2-6	-	TGTGCCAGCAGCTCGGTCCTTCAGGGGGGCTCTGGGGCCAACGTCCTGACTTTC	CASSSVLQGGSGANVLTF
TRBV6-2/TRBV6-3	-	TRBJ1-1	-	TGTGCCAGCAGCTCCGGACAGTCGAACACTGAAGCTTTCTTT	CASSSGQSNTEAFF